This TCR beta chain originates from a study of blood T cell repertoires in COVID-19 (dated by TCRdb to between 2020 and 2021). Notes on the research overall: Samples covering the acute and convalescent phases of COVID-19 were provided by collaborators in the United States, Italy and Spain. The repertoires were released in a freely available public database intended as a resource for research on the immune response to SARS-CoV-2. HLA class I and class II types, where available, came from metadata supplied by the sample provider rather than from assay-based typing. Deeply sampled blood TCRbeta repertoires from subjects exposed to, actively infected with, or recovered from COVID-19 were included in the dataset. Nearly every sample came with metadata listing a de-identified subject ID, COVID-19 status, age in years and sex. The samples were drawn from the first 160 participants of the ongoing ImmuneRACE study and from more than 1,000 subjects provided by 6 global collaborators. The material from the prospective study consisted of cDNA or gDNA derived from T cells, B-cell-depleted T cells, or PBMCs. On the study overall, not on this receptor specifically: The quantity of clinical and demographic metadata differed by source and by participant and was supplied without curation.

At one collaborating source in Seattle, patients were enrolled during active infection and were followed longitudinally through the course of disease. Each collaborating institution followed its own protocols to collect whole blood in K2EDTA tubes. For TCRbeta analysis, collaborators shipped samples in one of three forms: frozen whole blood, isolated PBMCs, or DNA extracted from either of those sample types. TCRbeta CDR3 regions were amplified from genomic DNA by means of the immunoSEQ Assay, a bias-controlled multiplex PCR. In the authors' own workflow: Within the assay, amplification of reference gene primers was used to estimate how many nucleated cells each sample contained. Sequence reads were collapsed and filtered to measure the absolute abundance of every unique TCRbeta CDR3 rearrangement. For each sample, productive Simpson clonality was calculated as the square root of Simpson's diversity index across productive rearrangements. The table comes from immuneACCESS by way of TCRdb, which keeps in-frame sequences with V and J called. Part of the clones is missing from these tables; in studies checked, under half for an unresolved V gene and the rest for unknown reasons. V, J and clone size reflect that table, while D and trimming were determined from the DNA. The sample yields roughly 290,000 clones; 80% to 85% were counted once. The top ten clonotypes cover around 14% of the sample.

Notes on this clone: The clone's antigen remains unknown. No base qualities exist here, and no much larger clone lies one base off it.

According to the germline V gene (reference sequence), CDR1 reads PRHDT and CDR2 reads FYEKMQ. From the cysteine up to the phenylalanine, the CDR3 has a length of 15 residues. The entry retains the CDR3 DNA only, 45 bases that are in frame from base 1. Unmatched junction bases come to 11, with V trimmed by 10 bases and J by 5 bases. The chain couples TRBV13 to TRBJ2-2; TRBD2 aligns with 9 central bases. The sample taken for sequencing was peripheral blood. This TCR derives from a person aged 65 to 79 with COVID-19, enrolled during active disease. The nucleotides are TGTGCCACCCGCCCTAGCGGGATGAGAACCGGGGAGCTGTTTTTT. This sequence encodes CATRPSGMRTGELFF.